The 20 T cell receptor beta chains reported below all come from one sample, sequenced in a study of shared clonotypes between healthy human individuals (dated by TCRdb to the early 2020s). The method behind the library was the immunoSEQ multiplex PCR assay. Drawn from immuneACCESS, this table holds only the in-frame rearrangements with V and J called that TCRdb kept. Clones are partly lost; checked studies trace under half to an unresolved V gene and leave the rest unexplained. This sample comprises 1.4 million to 1.5 million clones, approximately 96% of them detected only once. The ten largest make up about 1.2% of the sample. Input material: naive CD4+ T cells sorted from blood. The cell subset or site label, read with the paper, signifies: CD45RA+ positively selected. All receptors come from a young man in good health.

This clone was seen a few times. The chain joins TRBV6-5 to TRBJ1-2, with TRBD1 as a possible D gene (6 bases). V was pared by 6 bases and J by 4 bases, with 15 bases between. The CDR3 totals 14 residues. CDR1 is MNHEY, CDR2 SVGAGI, per germline. For the CDR3, the DNA is TGTGCCAGCAGCCACAGGGAGGGAGGCTATGGCTACACCTTC. Translating gives CASSHREGGYGYTF.

This clone was recorded once. This chain links TRBV18 with TRBJ2-5; 7 nucleotides align to TRBD2. Germline trimming cut 3 bases from V and 3 bases from J; bases unmatched to any gene: 4. The CDR3 extends over 14 amino acids. The germline V gene has CDR1 KGHSH and CDR2 LQKENI. The CDR3 sequence: CASSPNLAEETQYF. CDR3 DNA sequence: TGTGCCAGCTCACCGAATCTAGCGGAAGAGACCCAGTACTTC.

The chain links TRBV28 to TRBJ2-7, with D perhaps matching TRBD1 (7 bases). The length of the CDR3 is 15 residues. Trimming removed 7 bases at V and 4 bases at J, with 20 bases between. Germline assignment: CDR1 MDHEN and CDR2 SYDVKM. CDR3 in DNA: TGTGCCAGCAAAGTTTTCGGCAGGGGGGAATACGAGCAGTACTTC. This translates into CASKVFGRGEYEQYF.

This clone was seen a single time. Other DNA sequences in the same sample also yield this CDR3. The chain carries TRBV5-1 and TRBJ2-5; D perhaps matches TRBD1 (5 bases). This CDR3 is built from 13 residues. Germline lookup yields CDR1 SGHRS and CDR2 YFSETQ. V gave up 2 bases and J gave up 1 base, with 6 bases separating them. For the CDR3, the DNA is TGCGCCAGCAGCTTCAGGGTCCAAGAGACCCAGTACTTC. Protein: CASSFRVQETQYF.

This sequence joins TRBV20-1 and TRBJ2-7; D remains ambiguous. Germline loops: CDR1 DFQATT, CDR2 SNEGSKA (reference sequence). The V end lost 6 bases, the J end lost 2 bases, and 8 bases lay between the germline ends. The CDR3 totals 11 residues. As DNA, the CDR3 is TGCAGTGCCCCGAGCACCTACGAGCAGTACTTC. This codes for CSAPSTYEQYF.

This rearrangement joins TRBV5-4 to TRBJ1-3; no clear D. Per germline, CDR1 SGHNT and CDR2 YYREEE (reference sequence). V lost 4 bases and J lost 4, with 15 bases in between. This CDR3 region has 15 residues. CDR3 coding DNA: TGTGCCAGCAGCCACGTATTGGACGGCGGAAACACCATATATTTT. Translation: CASSHVLDGGNTIYF.

The rearrangement uses TRBV6-4 and TRBJ2-7; D gene unclear. There are 15 residues in the CDR3. Trimming left V 0 bases short and J 3 bases short, with 12 bases between. CDR1 is MRHNA and CDR2 is SNTAGT in the germline V gene. The CDR3 here is CASSDSRNRLYEQYF. CDR3 bases: TGTGCCAGCAGTGACTCGAGAAATCGGCTCTACGAGCAGTACTTC.

The chain joins TRBV10-3 to TRBJ2-2; D unresolved. Germline assignment: CDR1 ENHRY and CDR2 SYGVKD. The CDR3 runs 14 residues. V gave up 2 bases and J gave up 4 bases, with 8 bases separating them. This chain's CDR3 is CAISEGQFTGELFF. The CDR3 DNA sequence: TGTGCCATCAGTGAGGGGCAGTTCACCGGGGAGCTGTTTTTT.

This clone was recorded only once. The chain employs TRBV27 and TRBJ2-1; a weak D match, TRBD2 (6 bases). The V gene lost 4 bases and the J gene lost 2 bases, with 18 bases spanning the gap. CDR1 is MNHEY and CDR2 is SMNVEV in the germline V gene (reference sequence). This CDR3 has 17 amino acids. The CDR3 reads CASSSLGGQRAYNEQFF. The CDR3 region has the DNA TGTGCCAGCAGTTCCCTCGGTGGGCAGCGGGCCTACAATGAGCAGTTCTTC.

As regards this clone: The same CDR3 can be traced to other DNA sequences in this sample. This chain joins TRBV2 and TRBJ1-5, with D possibly TRBD1 on 6 matching bases. Germline CDR1 is SNHLY and CDR2 is FYNNEI. V dropped 3 bases and J dropped 1 base, with 13 bases sitting between them. The CDR3 has 16 residues. The CDR3 DNA sequence: TGTGCCAGCAGTGAGGGGGGCCGCCGGAGCAATCAGCCCCAGCATTTT. Translation: CASSEGGRRSNQPQHF.

CDR3 protein: CASSIAGVGELFF. CDR3 DNA: TGTGCCAGTAGTATTGCCGGTGTCGGGGAGCTGTTTTTT. The chain carries TRBV19 and TRBJ2-2; D is uncertain. CDR3 length: 13 residues. Trimming removed 3 bases from V and 7 bases from J, with 9 bases in between. Germline-derived CDR1 and CDR2 are LNHDA and SQIVND (reference sequence).

As for this clone: A clone one base away is much larger, so this may be a read error. Additional DNA sequences in this sample encode the identical CDR3. The J gene is TRBJ2-3, the V gene TRBV7-9; 11 bases are shared with TRBD2. The V gene end was trimmed by 6 bases and the J gene end by 0 bases; junction bases not matched to a gene: 2. Germline CDR1 SEHNR, CDR2 FQNEAQ (reference sequence). The CDR3 sequence is 15 residues long. In DNA, the CDR3 is TGTGCCAGCAGTTGGACTAGCGGGAGCACAGATACGCAGTATTTT. Translated, it gives CASSWTSGSTDTQYF.

V is TRBV19 and J is TRBJ1-1; a weak D match, TRBD1 (6 bases). Germline loops: CDR1 LNHDA, CDR2 SQIVND (reference sequence). The V and J ends lost 7 bases and 10 bases respectively, with 13 bases between them. The CDR3 has 11 residues. The DNA for the CDR3 is TGTGCCAGTAAGAACAGGGCCGGAGCTTTCTTT. Protein product: CASKNRAGAFF. The full variable domain, its missing parts supplied by reference TRBV19 and TRBJ1-1, is DGGITQSPKYLFRKEGQNVTLSCEQNLNHDAMYWYRQDPGQGLRLIYYSQIVNDFQKGDIAEGYSVSREKKESFPLTVTSAQKNPTAFYLCASKNRAGAFFGQGTRLTVV.

A single count supports this clone. The chain joins TRBV6-6 to TRBJ2-1; 7 positions match TRBD1. Trimming at V came to 0 bases and at J to 6 bases, leaving 5 bases not matched to a gene. Germline assignment: CDR1 MNHNY and CDR2 SVGAGI (reference sequence). The CDR3 contains 15 residues. The chain's CDR3 is CASSYSGQVGNEQFF. Written as DNA, the CDR3 is TGTGCCAGCAGTTACTCTGGACAGGTCGGCAATGAGCAGTTCTTC.

This chain joins TRBV19 and TRBJ1-1; D gene unclear. Trimming took 3 bases from V and 0 from J, leaving 14 bases between them. This CDR3 contains 16 residues. From germline, CDR1 is LNHDA and CDR2 SQIVND (reference sequence). CDR3 loop: CASSIYVFPLNTEAFF. CDR3 coding DNA: TGTGCCAGTAGTATCTACGTCTTCCCCTTGAACACTGAAGCTTTCTTT.

This rearrangement joins TRBV5-1 to TRBJ2-2, with a possible D match to TRBD1 (6 bases). V gave up 4 bases and J gave up 6 bases, with 31 bases separating them. Germline V gene lookup returns CDR1 SGHRS and CDR2 YFSETQ. This CDR3 is built from 20 residues. The CDR3: CASSAPRGTPSPRSPGELFF. The DNA for the CDR3 is TGCGCCAGCAGCGCCCCACGAGGGACACCCTCCCCAAGAAGCCCCGGGGAGCTGTTTTTT.

The chain has TRBV7-8 and TRBJ2-1, with TRBD2 as a possible D gene (6 bases). The CDR3 has 13 residues. Trimming left V 0 bases short and J 11 bases short, with 11 bases between. Germline-derived CDR1 and CDR2 are SGHVS and FQNEAQ. This CDR3 is CASSLAPLAKQFF. The CDR3 nucleotides are TGTGCCAGCAGCTTAGCACCCCTAGCGAAGCAGTTCTTC. The variable domain in full, completed from reference TRBV7-8 and TRBJ2-1, reads GAGVSQSPRYKVAKRGQDVALRCDPISGHVSLFWYQQALGQGPEFLTYFQNEAQLDKSGLPSDRFFAERPEGSVSTLKIQRTQQEDSAVYLCASSLAPLAKQFFGPGTRLTVL.

This sequence joins TRBV28 and TRBJ2-1; D gene ambiguous. CDR3 length equals 13 residues. Per the germline V gene, CDR1 is MDHEN and CDR2 is SYDVKM. The V gene lost 6 bases and the J gene lost 3 bases, with 9 bases spanning the gap. CDR3 region: CASSRPNYNEQFF. Here the CDR3 DNA reads TGTGCCAGCAGCCGACCCAACTACAATGAGCAGTTCTTC.

The gene calls are TRBV27 and TRBJ2-7; 13 nucleotides match TRBD2. The CDR3 is made up of 16 amino acids. Germline CDR1 and CDR2: MNHEY and SMNVEV (reference sequence). The J segment lost 4 bases and the V segment lost 5 bases, leaving 8 bases of the junction unmatched. CDR3 sequence reads: CASSPMGLAGTYEQYF. CDR3 in DNA: TGTGCCAGCAGTCCCATGGGACTAGCGGGAACGTACGAGCAGTACTTC.

The genes are TRBV7-3 and TRBJ2-1; TRBD1 matches 9 bases. This CDR3 has 15 amino acids. CDR1 is SGHTA and CDR2 is FQGTGA in the germline V gene. J was trimmed by 8 bases and V by 8 bases; bases with no gene match: 13. The CDR3 nucleotides read TGTGCCAGCGGACTTAGGACAGGGGCGTACGATGAGCAGTTCTTC. Translation gives CASGLRTGAYDEQFF.